This T cell receptor (beta chain) came from a study of T cells in lung cancer brain metastases. Study overall: About 85% of the 20 patients had a tobacco use history.

Each sample used about 2.24–4.92 ug genomic DNA, matched between paired samples. Sequenced by immunoSEQ multiplex PCR; TCRdb stores in-frame clones only, minus some. The table has under 6,000 clones, 70% to 90% seen once. Deletions cut 0 bases from V and 4 bases from J, with 6 bases between. Germline V gene data show CDR1 as SGHDT and CDR2 as YYEEEE. The CDR3 is 13 residues long. The sample comprised tumor tissue from the primary lung tumor. The TCR was taken from a man aged 50-60 years with non-small cell lung cancer. This sequence joins TRBV5-6 and TRBJ2-3; D might be TRBD2 (5 bases). CDR3 protein: CASSLALADTQYF. DNA for the CDR3: TGTGCCAGCAGCTTGGCACTAGCAGATACGCAGTATTTT.